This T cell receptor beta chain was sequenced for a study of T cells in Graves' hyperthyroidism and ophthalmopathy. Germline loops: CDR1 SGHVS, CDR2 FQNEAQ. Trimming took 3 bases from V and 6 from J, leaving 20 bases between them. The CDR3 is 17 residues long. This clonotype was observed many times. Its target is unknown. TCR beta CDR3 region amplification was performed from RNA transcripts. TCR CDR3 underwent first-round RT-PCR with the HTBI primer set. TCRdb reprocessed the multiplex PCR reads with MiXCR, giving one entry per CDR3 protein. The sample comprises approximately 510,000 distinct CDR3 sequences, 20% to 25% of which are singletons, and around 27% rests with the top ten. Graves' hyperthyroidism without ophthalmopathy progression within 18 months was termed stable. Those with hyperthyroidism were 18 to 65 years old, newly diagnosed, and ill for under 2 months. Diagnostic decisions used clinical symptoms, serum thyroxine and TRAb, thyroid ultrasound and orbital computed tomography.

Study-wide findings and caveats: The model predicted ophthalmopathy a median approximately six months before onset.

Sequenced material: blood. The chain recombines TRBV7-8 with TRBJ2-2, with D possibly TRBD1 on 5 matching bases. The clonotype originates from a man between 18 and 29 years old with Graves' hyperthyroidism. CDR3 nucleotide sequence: TGTGCCAGCAGCTTTGGGGCGGTGGGGCAGTGGGCCGGGGAGCTGTTTTTT. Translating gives CASSFGAVGQWAGELFF.